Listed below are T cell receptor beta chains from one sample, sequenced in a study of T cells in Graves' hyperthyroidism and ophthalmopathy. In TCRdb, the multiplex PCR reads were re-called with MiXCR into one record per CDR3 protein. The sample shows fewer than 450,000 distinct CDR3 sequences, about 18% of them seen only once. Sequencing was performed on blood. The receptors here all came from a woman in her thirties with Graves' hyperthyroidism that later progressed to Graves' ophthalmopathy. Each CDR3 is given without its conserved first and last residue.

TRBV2	ASRVQGTQETQY
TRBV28	ASSLVAGVAGKNTGELF
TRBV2	ASRRTSYNEQF
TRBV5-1	ASSAALGTDTQY
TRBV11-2	ASCRDRGPNEQY
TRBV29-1	SAHLSHTEAF
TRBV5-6	ASSLMGARNQPQH
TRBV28	ASSILGSPYEQY
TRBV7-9	ASSLDMGEWNSPLH
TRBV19	ASRLRTVNTEAF
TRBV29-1	SVEMDRSEAF
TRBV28	ASSLVGGTAQETQY
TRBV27	ASSPRQGFGNQPQH
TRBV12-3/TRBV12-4	ASSFFPRGEAANEKLF
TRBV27	ASRSGGGRETQY
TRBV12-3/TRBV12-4	ASSFDPGTGELF
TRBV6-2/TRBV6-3	ASRPGLAGFSDTQY
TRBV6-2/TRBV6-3	ASRTLLNYITDTQY
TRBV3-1	ASSQLIGGFSYNSPLH
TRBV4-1	ASSRAIIGYGYT
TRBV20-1	SATPFRAGGTDTQY
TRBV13	ASSAWNTEAF
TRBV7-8	ASSPRRLYTLEELF
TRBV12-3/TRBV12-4	ASSLIANTGELF
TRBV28	ASSFGTSGISDTQY
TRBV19	ASSGQGFFWNEQF
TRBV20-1	SATGTTNEQF
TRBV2	ASIHSRRKQF
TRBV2	ASSEQSSGRIWSYNEQF
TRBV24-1	ATSDGRTGGDSSYEQY
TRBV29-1	SVDDSAYEQY
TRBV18	ASSTESGVRTEAF
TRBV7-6	ASSLWTGLSDTQY
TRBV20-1	SASPQGSEQF
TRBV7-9	ASSGLAGFNEQF
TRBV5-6	ASSFRDRGSHGELF
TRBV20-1	SATGGGTRQF
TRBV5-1	ASRDWTSGSSETQY
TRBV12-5	ASGWVGGPSSYSEQF
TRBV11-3	ASSFGLAGTTDTQY
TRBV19	ASTIRGTAERSGANVLT
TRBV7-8	ASRSRAANTEAF
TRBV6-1	ASRHSGISNEQF
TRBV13	ASSSTGANSPLH
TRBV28	ASQKGSFEQY
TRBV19	ASSIGVSGRDEQY
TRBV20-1	SAHRNTEAF
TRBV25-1	ASSNPGYEQY
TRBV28	ASREVLPQGASRTVQY
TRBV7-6	ASSFQSGTVRQETQY
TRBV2	ASSARTGRDNEQF
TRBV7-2	ASKAPYTSWTEAF
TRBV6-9	ASSGTVYSNQPQH
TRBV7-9	ASNPDGTDTQY
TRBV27	ASSLIGTGGTEAF
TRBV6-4	ASSPVGQQFGELF
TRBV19	ASSSRMDYRGRETQY
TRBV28	ASFPARTVQETQY
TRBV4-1	ASSQDEAGGLETQY